In this sample, the clone carrying this T cell receptor (beta chain) turned up a few times. Its antigen is still unknown. The germline V and J ends were trimmed by 0 bases and 2 bases, with 10 bases remaining between them. This CDR3 is 15 amino acids long. The V gene's germline CDR1 is SGDLS and CDR2 YYNGEE. The data were obtained in a study of identical twins. TCRdb reprocessed the 5' RACE reads via MiXCR and lists one record per CDR3 protein. The table shows roughly 720,000 distinct CDR3 sequences, with approximately 18% occurring only once. Study-level points and caveats: There was an excess of low generation probability in the out-of-frame alpha sequences that twins shared.

Separately, the same data were catalogued under a study of T cells expressing NK-cell markers. That investigation notes: Investigators obtained TCR beta repertoires from sorted CD3+CD56+NKG2C+, CD3+CD56+NKG2C- and CD3+CD56-NKG2C+ T cells.

The chain employs TRBV9 and TRBJ2-3, with unresolved D. The sequence derives from a young woman in good health. Sequenced: PBMCs. The CDR3 coding sequence is TGTGCCAGCAGCGTAGCTACAGTAGCCACAGATACGCAGTATTTT. Its translation is CASSVATVATDTQYF.